This T cell receptor (beta chain) was captured in a study of blood T cells in healthy people across ages. A sample-barcoded 5' primer and a J-beta primer mix were used in a second PCR of roughly 7 to 11 cycles. TCRdb processed the 5' RACE reads anew with MiXCR; each CDR3 protein has one entry. This table holds 650,000 to 800,000 distinct CDR3 sequences, about 42% found once. Deletions cut 5 bases from V and 3 bases from J, with 8 bases between. The CDR3 totals 11 residues. CDR1 SQVTM and CDR2 ANQGSEA come from the germline V gene. Each of the donors had roughly 9.4 milliliters of peripheral blood drawn into EDTA-treated Vacutainer tubes. At least ten counts were recorded for this clonotype.

The source is a man aged 55 to 69 in good health. The rearrangement uses TRBV29-1 and TRBJ2-7, with a tentative D call TRBD2 (6 bases). Specimen: blood. As DNA, the CDR3 is TGCAGCGTTACCGGGGGCTACGAGCAGTACTTC. Encoded protein: CSVTGGYEQYF.